The 24 T cell receptor beta chains listed next were all sequenced from one sample in a study of T cells after posttransplantation cyclophosphamide. Profiled with immunoSEQ multiplex PCR; TCRdb holds only in-frame clones, not every one. The data hold some 52,000 clones, with about 86% observed a single time. Sequenced material: PBMCs. The receptors here all came from a man in his thirties or forties with a blood cancer, CMV-positive, and with a related stem cell donor.

For this clone: The junction differs from germline at one of its ends, possibly a read error. This CDR3 reads CASSGLADQETQYF. The CDR3 nucleotides read TGTGCCAGCAGCGGACTAGCGGACCAGGAGACCCAGTACTTC. V is TRBV7-8 and J is TRBJ2-5, with 10 bases identical to TRBD2. The CDR3 is 14 residues long. Germline V CDR1 and CDR2: SGHVS, FQNEAQ.

V and J are TRBV19 and TRBJ1-4; D is uncertain. V was pared by 2 bases and J by 3 bases, with 4 bases between. The CDR3 runs to 13 residues. Germline V gene data show CDR1 as LNHDA and CDR2 as SQIVND (reference sequence). The CDR3 nucleotides read TGTGCCAGTAGTATACTTCCTAATGAAAAACTGTTTTTT. Translated, it gives CASSILPNEKLFF.

The gene calls are TRBV9 and TRBJ2-7; 11 bases fit TRBD2. The CDR3 covers 15 residues. Germline assignment: CDR1 SGDLS and CDR2 YYNGEE. J was trimmed by 4 bases and V by 4 bases; bases with no gene match: 7. CDR3: CASSLGVAGGYEQYF. The CDR3 bases are TGTGCCAGCAGCCTGGGGGTAGCGGGAGGGTACGAGCAGTACTTC.

This chain links TRBV6-5 with TRBJ2-7; 10 nucleotides align to TRBD1. V lost 7 bases and J lost 5; bases outside the gene matches: 11. The CDR3 length is 15 residues. Germline CDR1 and CDR2: MNHEY and SVGAGI. The CDR3 loop reads CASNYGQGVLNEQYF. The CDR3 DNA sequence: TGTGCCAGCAACTACGGACAGGGGGTCCTCAACGAGCAGTACTTC.

The genes are TRBV7-2 and TRBJ1-2, with D unresolved. Trimming took off 2 bases at V and 0 bases at J, with 7 bases between the two ends. The CDR3 contains 14 residues. Per the germline V gene, CDR1 is SGHTA and CDR2 is FQGNSA. The CDR3 protein is CASSLPEANYGYTF. CDR3 DNA: TGTGCCAGCAGCTTACCAGAGGCTAACTATGGCTACACCTTC.

The chain links TRBV28 to TRBJ1-5; D not resolved. There are 12 residues in the CDR3. Trimming pared 6 bases from V and 5 bases from J, leaving 8 bases between. Germline loops: CDR1 MDHEN, CDR2 SYDVKM. CDR3 sequence: CASRTGDQPQHF. DNA for the CDR3: TGTGCCAGCAGGACCGGGGATCAGCCCCAGCATTTT.

V gene TRBV27 combines with J gene TRBJ2-1, with 8 positions matching TRBD2. Germline CDR1 reads MNHEY; CDR2 reads SMNVEV (reference sequence). This CDR3 comprises 17 residues. Trimming took 3 bases from V and 1 from J; bases not matched to a gene: 8. CDR3 protein: CASSLRLAFDSYNEQFF. The CDR3 DNA follows: TGTGCCAGCAGTTTGAGACTAGCGTTCGATTCCTACAATGAGCAGTTCTTC.

Worth noting for this clone: One junction end disagrees with the germline gene, perhaps due to a read error. The chain has TRBV2 and TRBJ2-7; 8 nucleotides match TRBD2. This CDR3 spans 12 amino acids. Germline assignment: CDR1 SNHLY and CDR2 FYNNEI. CDR3 coding DNA: TGTGCCAGCAGTGAGGCGGTAGGAGCGGGAGACTTC. Translated: CASSEAVGAGDF.

A single count supports this clone. The V and J genes are TRBV5-6 and TRBJ2-3, with D possibly being TRBD2 (6 bases). V was trimmed by 6 bases and J by 0 bases, leaving 8 bases between them. From germline, CDR1 is SGHDT and CDR2 YYEEEE. This CDR3 has 13 residues. CDR3 nucleotide sequence: TGTGCCAGCATGCGGGATAGCACAGATACGCAGTATTTT. Protein sequence: CASMRDSTDTQYF.

The chain uses TRBV7-6 and TRBJ1-2; no firm D call. Trimming pared 1 base from V and 3 bases from J, leaving 15 bases between. The CDR3 extends over 16 amino acids. Germline V gene lookup returns CDR1 SGHVS and CDR2 FNYEAQ. CDR3 DNA sequence: TGTGCCAGCAGCTTAGTTGTTTCGGGGAGCGACTATGGCTACACCTTC. Its protein is CASSLVVSGSDYGYTF. The complete variable domain, with remaining parts taken from reference TRBV7-6 and TRBJ1-2, reads GAGVSQSPRYKVTKRGQDVALRCDPISGHVSLYWYRQALGQGPEFLTYFNYEAQQDKSGLPNDRFSAERPEGSISTLTIQRTEQRDSAMYRCASSLVVSGSDYGYTFGSGTRLTVV.

CDR3 region: CASGDRAGSTDTQYF. DNA of the CDR3: TGTGCCAGCGGTGATCGAGCGGGATCCACAGATACGCAGTATTTT. This chain connects TRBV11-3 to TRBJ2-3, with 7 bases aligning to TRBD2. Per the germline V gene, CDR1 is SGHNT and CDR2 is YENEEA. The CDR3 runs to 15 residues. The V and J ends lost 8 bases and 2 bases, in that order; junction bases with no gene match: 10.

This clone has just one count. DNA for the CDR3: TGTGCCAGCAGCTTGTGGCTAGCGGGATACAATGAGCAGTTCTTC. This gives the protein CASSLWLAGYNEQFF. V gene TRBV5-6 combines with J gene TRBJ2-1; 9 bases map to TRBD2. V shed 1 base and J 4 bases; nucleotides not matched to a gene: 3. Germline CDR1 and CDR2: SGHDT and YYEEEE. The CDR3 runs to 15 residues.

A few counts support this clone. The chain has TRBV6-1 and TRBJ2-7; D perhaps matches TRBD1 (6 bases). The CDR3 runs to 16 residues. V was clipped by 0 bases and J by 4 bases, with 16 bases between them. Germline-derived CDR1 and CDR2 are MNHNS and SASEGT. The CDR3 here is CASSEADQGFVYEQYF. The CDR3 DNA reads TGTGCCAGCAGTGAAGCTGACCAGGGGTTCGTGTACGAGCAGTACTTC.

The chain carries TRBV11-3 and TRBJ1-2; 12 nucleotides agree with TRBD1. The CDR3 spans 19 residues. Germline V gives CDR1 SGHNT, CDR2 YENEEA. The V gene end was trimmed by 4 bases and the J gene end by 2 bases; junction bases not matched to a gene: 14. The chain's CDR3 is CASSSGTGGALTENYGYTF. The CDR3 DNA reads TGTGCCAGCAGCTCCGGGACAGGGGGCGCCTTGACCGAAAACTATGGCTACACCTTC. Supplemented by reference TRBV11-3 and TRBJ1-2, the full variable domain reads EAGVVQSPRYKIIEKKQPVAFWCNPISGHNTLYWYLQNLGQGPELLIRYENEEAVDDSQLPKDRFSAERLKGVDSTLKIQPAELGDSAVYLCASSSGTGGALTENYGYTFGSGTRLTVV.

The chain links TRBV11-2 to TRBJ2-3; TRBD2 matches at 7 bases. This CDR3 has 16 residues. In germline, CDR1 is SGHAT, CDR2 FQNNGV. Trimming removed 1 base from V and 4 bases from J; junction bases left unmatched: 8. This CDR3 reads CASSLGRGGKSDTQYF. The CDR3 DNA sequence: TGTGCCAGCAGCTTAGGTAGGGGAGGGAAGTCAGATACGCAGTATTTT.

The chain couples TRBV28 to TRBJ2-5, with TRBD1 matching over 9 bases. With the DNA end fitting TRBJ2-7 better, the J assignment may be wrong. Germline V gene lookup returns CDR1 MDHEN and CDR2 SYDVKM. This CDR3 is 15 amino acids long. For the CDR3, the DNA is TGTGCCAGCAGTTCCTCCGGGACAGGGAGCCACGAGCAGTACTTC. Translated, it gives CASSSSGTGSHEQYF.

The chain carries TRBV7-8 and TRBJ1-1; no definite D call. Germline V gene sequence: CDR1 SGHVS, CDR2 FQNEAQ. The CDR3 covers 13 residues. Trimming shortened V by 6 bases and J by 0 bases, and 8 bases separated the two germline ends. The CDR3 reads CASRYSLNTEAFF. DNA for the CDR3: TGTGCCAGCAGATACTCCCTGAACACTGAAGCTTTCTTT. Variable domain in full (rest from reference TRBV7-8 and TRBJ1-1): GAGVSQSPRYKVAKRGQDVALRCDPISGHVSLFWYQQALGQGPEFLTYFQNEAQLDKSGLPSDRFFAERPEGSVSTLKIQRTQQEDSAVYLCASRYSLNTEAFFGQGTRLTVV.

V gene TRBV11-3 combines with J gene TRBJ1-1; TRBD1 matches 12 bases. Germline loops: CDR1 SGHNT, CDR2 YENEEA. J was trimmed by 7 bases and V by 5 bases; bases with no gene match: 11. CDR3 size: 16 residues. This CDR3 reads CASSPYGTGGYSEAFF. DNA for the CDR3: TGTGCCAGCAGCCCGTACGGGACAGGGGGCTATAGTGAAGCTTTCTTT.

CDR3 coding DNA: TGTGCCAGCAGCACTGGACAGGACAAGGAGAACTATGGCTACACCTTC. As protein: CASSTGQDKENYGYTF. The genes are TRBV21-1 and TRBJ1-2; the table's D call of TRBD1 was not tested on the DNA. TRBV21-1 is classified as a pseudogene. This CDR3 has 16 residues.

In DNA, the CDR3 is TGTGCCAGCAGCTTCATTTCCAACAGCGGGAGCATCTACGAGCAGTACTTC. It translates to CASSFISNSGSIYEQYF. V gene TRBV11-2 combines with J gene TRBJ2-7; 8 nucleotides line up with TRBD2. This CDR3 contains 17 residues. The ends lost 3 bases at V and 3 bases at J; junction bases unmatched: 13. Germline V gene data show CDR1 as SGHAT and CDR2 as FQNNGV.

The rearrangement links TRBV11-3 to TRBJ1-1, with D uncertain. This CDR3 has 13 residues. The ends were cut back, 5 bases at V and 2 bases at J, with 9 bases in the middle. Germline CDR1 and CDR2: SGHNT and YENEEA. CDR3 DNA sequence: TGTGCCAGCAGCAAGACTACTAACACTGAAGCTTTCTTT. It translates to CASSKTTNTEAFF.

This chain connects TRBV29-1 to TRBJ1-1; weak D call: TRBD1 (6 bases). The germline V and J ends were trimmed by 6 bases and 0 bases, with 11 bases remaining between them. The CDR3 contains 13 residues. Germline-derived CDR1 and CDR2 are SQVTM and ANQGSEA. CDR3 residues: CSVNGQMNTEAFF. DNA for the CDR3: TGCAGCGTGAACGGACAGATGAACACTGAAGCTTTCTTT.

CDR3 nucleotide sequence: TGTGCCAGCAGCTTCCCGGGACTAGCGGGAGTCGATGAGCAGTTCTTC. It codes for CASSFPGLAGVDEQFF. The chain carries TRBV7-8 and TRBJ2-1; 14 bases match TRBD2. V shed 3 bases, J shed 8 bases, and the junction held 6 bases outside the gene matches. The CDR3 runs to 16 residues. Germline CDR1 and CDR2: SGHVS and FQNEAQ.

The genes are TRBV6-1 and TRBJ2-7; 7 positions agree with TRBD1. V was pared by 4 bases and J by 3 bases, with 9 bases of the junction left unmatched. Germline CDR1 reads MNHNS; CDR2 reads SASEGT. The CDR3 has 15 amino acids. CDR3 nucleotide sequence: TGTGCCAGCAGTGGAGGATCCACAGGGGTCTACGAGCAGTACTTC. Translation: CASSGGSTGVYEQYF.